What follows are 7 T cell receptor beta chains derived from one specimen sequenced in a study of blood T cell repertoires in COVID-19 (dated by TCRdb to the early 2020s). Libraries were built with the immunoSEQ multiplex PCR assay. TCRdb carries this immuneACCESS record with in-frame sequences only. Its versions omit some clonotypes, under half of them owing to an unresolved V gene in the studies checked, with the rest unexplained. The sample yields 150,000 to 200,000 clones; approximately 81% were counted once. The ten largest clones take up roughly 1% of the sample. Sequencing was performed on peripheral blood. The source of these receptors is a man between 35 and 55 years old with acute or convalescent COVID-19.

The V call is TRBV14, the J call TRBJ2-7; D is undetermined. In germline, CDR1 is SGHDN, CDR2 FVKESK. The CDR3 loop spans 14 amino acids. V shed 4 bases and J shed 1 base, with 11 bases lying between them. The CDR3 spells CASSLRHLSYEQYF. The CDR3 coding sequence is TGTGCCAGCAGCCTGCGTCATCTATCCTACGAGCAGTACTTC.

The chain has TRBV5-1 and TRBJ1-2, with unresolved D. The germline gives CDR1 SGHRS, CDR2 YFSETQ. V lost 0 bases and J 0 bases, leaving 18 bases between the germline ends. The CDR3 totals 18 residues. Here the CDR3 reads CASSLGGFRVGTNYGYTF. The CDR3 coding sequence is TGCGCCAGCAGCTTGGGTGGCTTTCGGGTAGGAACTAACTATGGCTACACCTTC. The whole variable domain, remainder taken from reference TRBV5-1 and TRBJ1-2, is KAGVTQTPRYLIKTRGQQVTLSCSPISGHRSVSWYQQTPGQGLQFLFEYFSETQRNKGNFPGRFSGRQFSNSRSEMNVSTLELGDSALYLCASSLGGFRVGTNYGYTFGSGTRLTVV.

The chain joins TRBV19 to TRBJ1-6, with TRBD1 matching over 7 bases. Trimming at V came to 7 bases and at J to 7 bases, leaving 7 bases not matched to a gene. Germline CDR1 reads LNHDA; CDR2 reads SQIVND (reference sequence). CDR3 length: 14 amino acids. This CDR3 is CASNVDRANSPLHF. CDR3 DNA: TGTGCCAGTAACGTTGACAGGGCCAATTCACCCCTCCACTTT.

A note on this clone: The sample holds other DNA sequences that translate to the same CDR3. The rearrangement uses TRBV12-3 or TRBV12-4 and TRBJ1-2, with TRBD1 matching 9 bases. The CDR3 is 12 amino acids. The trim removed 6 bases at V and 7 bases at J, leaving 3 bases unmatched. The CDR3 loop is CASRQGAGGYTF. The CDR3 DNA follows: TGTGCCAGCAGACAGGGGGCGGGTGGCTACACCTTC.

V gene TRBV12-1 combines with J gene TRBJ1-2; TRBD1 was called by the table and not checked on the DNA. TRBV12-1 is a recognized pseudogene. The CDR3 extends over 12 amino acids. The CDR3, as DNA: TGTGCCAGCAGCTCCTACAGGGGCGGCTACACCTTC. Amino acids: CASSSYRGGYTF.

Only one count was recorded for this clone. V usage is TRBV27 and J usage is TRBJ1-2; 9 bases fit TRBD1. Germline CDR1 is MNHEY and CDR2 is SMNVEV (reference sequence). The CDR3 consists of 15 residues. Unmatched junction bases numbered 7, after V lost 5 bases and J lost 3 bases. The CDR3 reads CASSLGTGLDYGYTF. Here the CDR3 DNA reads TGTGCCAGCAGTCTGGGGACAGGGCTCGACTATGGCTACACCTTC.

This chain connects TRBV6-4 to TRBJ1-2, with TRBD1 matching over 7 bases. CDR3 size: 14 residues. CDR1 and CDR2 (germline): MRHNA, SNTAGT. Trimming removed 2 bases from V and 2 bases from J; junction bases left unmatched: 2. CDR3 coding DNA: TGTGCCAGCAGTGACGGGGGACAGAACTATGGCTACACCTTC. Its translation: CASSDGGQNYGYTF.